This T cell receptor (beta chain) was captured by sequencing in a study of T-cell reconstitution after alpha-beta-depleted transplantation in children (dated by TCRdb to the mid-2010s). Concerning the study at large: Using TCR repertoire profiling, the study followed T-cell immune reconstitution in a quantitative way in children after TCRalphabeta/CD19-depleted allogeneic hematopoietic cell transplantation. The paper's findings and limits, for the study overall: About two months after transplant, the apparently early recovery of alphabetaT-cell counts reportedly depended on just several hundred clones that had expanded rapidly and came from non-depleted graft cells. The high TCRbeta diversity at day 60 in some patients was ascribed to recipient T cells and intrathymic progenitors that had survived conditioning. Hyperexpanded clone frequencies declined over subsequent months; after one year, T-cell counts and TCRbeta diversity were mostly attributed to newly produced T cells.

V is shortened by 7 bases, J by 4 bases, and the region joining them spans 5 bases. In the germline V gene, CDR1 corresponds to SGHAT and CDR2 to FQNNGV. The cysteine opens and the phenylalanine closes a CDR3 of 12 amino acids. The entry retains the CDR3 DNA only, 36 bases that are in frame from base 1. This clonotype was seen ten or more times. It lacks a known antigen. Per-base qualities were not stored, and no clone one base away is much larger. Reading the label with the study, this specimen's time point is: day 60 (about 2 months) after transplantation. The intended sense of this specimen's treatment or condition label: allogeneic hematopoietic cell transplantation with graft depleted of TCRalphabeta T cells and CD19 B cells. Transplant recipients were children who received TCRalphabeta/CD19-depleted allogeneic hematopoietic cell grafts. Receptor libraries were prepared by PCR. Reads for this sample came from an Illumina HiSeq 2500. To normalize quantification of the TCRbeta repertoire, the TCR libraries were built with molecular barcoding that relied on unique molecular identifiers. The public reads were reprocessed in TCRdb via fastp at Q25 and MiXCR, keeping in-frame beta chains. Rows are combined by CDR3 protein, so each entry shows the most common genes and DNA. This sample has over 90,000 distinct CDR3 sequences in its table, and around 6% of those were observed once. The ten largest clones add up to 6.1% of the sample.

This TCR was recovered from a female patient between 2 and 15 years old who had a stem cell transplant for Fanconi anemia, so the T cells may come from the graft donor. The sample was PBMCs, mostly from graft donor cells, taken 60 days after TCRalphabeta/CD19-depleted stem cell transplant. The V and J genes are TRBV11-2 and TRBJ2-6; the D gene remains uncertain. The sequence in DNA is TGTGCCAGCAAGAGCGGGGCCAACGTCCTGACTTTC. It is translated as CASKSGANVLTF.